These 11 T cell receptor beta chains were all obtained from the same sample, sequenced in a study of glioma-infiltrating T cells. Amplification of TCR alpha and beta CDR3 regions from RNA used iRepertoire nested multiplex PCR. TCRdb re-called the multiplex PCR reads through MiXCR, storing one row per CDR3 protein. Of about 180,000 distinct CDR3 sequences listed, about 40% are singletons. Sequences were obtained from glioma tissue, nonneoplastic brain tissue, or PBMCs (not recorded which). The origin of the receptors is a human donor with low-grade glioma or glioblastoma, undergoing nonglioma brain surgery, or in good health (not recorded which).

This clonotype appeared a single time. One end of the junction is discordant with germline, which a read error may explain. The chain carries TRBV20-1 and TRBJ2-3; D unresolved. Germline V gene data show CDR1 as DFQATT and CDR2 as SNEGSKA (reference sequence). The CDR3 extends over 12 amino acids. The CDR3 reads CSESKAEDTQYF. The CDR3 nucleotides read TGCAGTGAATCTAAGGCGGAAGATACGCAGTACTTT.

Comments on this clonotype: One end of the junction fails to match germline, which may point to a read error. This chain connects TRBV27 to TRBJ2-7, with D possibly TRBD2 on 6 matching bases. The CDR3 is 13 amino acids. The germline gives CDR1 MNHEY, CDR2 SMNVEV (reference sequence). The CDR3 coding sequence is TGTGCCAGCGCCTGGGGACTCAACTACCAGCAGTACTTC. This sequence encodes CASAWGLNYQQYF.

This clonotype appeared a few times. The genes are TRBV10-3 and TRBJ2-4; 10 bases fit TRBD1. The CDR3 is 16 amino acids. The germline gives CDR1 ENHRY, CDR2 SYGVKD. V gave up 3 bases and J gave up 4 bases; unmatched junction bases: 6. CDR3 residues: CAISEAGQGRKNIQYF. CDR3 DNA: TGTGCCATCAGTGAAGCGGGACAGGGGCGTAAAAACATTCAGTACTTC.

This clonotype appeared once. V gene TRBV6-1 combines with J gene TRBJ1-1, with no clear D. Germline lookup yields CDR1 MNHNS and CDR2 SASEGT. V lost 6 bases to trimming and J lost 7 bases, with 18 bases between them. The CDR3 is 14 residues long. CDR3 sequence: CASRVTFGGDEAFF. In DNA form, the CDR3 reads TGTGCCAGCAGGGTTACTTTTGGCGGAGATGAAGCTTTCTTT.

This clonotype was seen just once. This rearrangement joins TRBV7-2 to TRBJ1-5; D is unclear. Germline V gene data show CDR1 as SGHTA and CDR2 as FQGNSA. V was trimmed by 1 base and J by 5 bases, leaving 12 bases between them. The CDR3 covers 15 residues. CDR3 sequence: CASSLDPLTYQPQHF. The CDR3 DNA is TGTGCCAGCAGCTTAGATCCGCTAACCTATCAGCCCCAGCATTTT.

This clonotype has ten or more counts. V is TRBV2 and J is TRBJ2-1, with 9 bases that match TRBD2. The length of the CDR3 is 12 residues. Unmatched junction bases numbered 3, after V lost 0 bases and J lost 15 bases. CDR1 and CDR2 (germline): SNHLY, FYNNEI. This CDR3 is CASSEAGTSLFF. The CDR3 bases are TGTGCCAGCAGTGAAGCGGGGACTAGCCTGTTCTTC.

As for this clonotype: Given a much more abundant clone one base away, this may be a read error. The chain is built from TRBV2 and TRBJ1-1, with a possible D match to TRBD1 (5 bases). CDR3 size: 13 residues. V lost 8 bases, J lost 8 bases, and 18 bases lay in between. From germline, CDR1 is SNHLY and CDR2 FYNNEI. This chain's CDR3 is CASFYSLGQEAFF. The CDR3 region has the DNA TGTGCCAGCTTCTACAGTCTGGGGCAAGAAGCTTTCTTT.

This clonotype was counted ten times or more. V gene TRBV28 combines with J gene TRBJ2-7; the D gene could be TRBD1 or TRBD2 (5 bases each). Between the trimmed V and J ends, which lost 5 bases and 2 bases, there was a span of 13 bases. CDR3 length: 14 residues. Germline V lookup: CDR1 MDHEN, CDR2 SYDVKM. CDR3 in DNA: TGTGCCAGCAGTCCCCCCGGGGACCCCTACGAGCAGTACTTC. The encoded protein is CASSPPGDPYEQYF.

The rearrangement links TRBV3-1 to TRBJ2-5, with D tentatively TRBD1 or TRBD2 (6 bases each). This CDR3 spans 15 amino acids. Germline V gene sequence: CDR1 LGHDT, CDR2 YNNKEL (reference sequence). Trimming removed 6 bases from V and 1 base from J, with 15 bases in between. CDR3 sequence: CASRQGGMRQETQYF. DNA of the CDR3: TGTGCCAGCAGACAGGGCGGGATGCGCCAAGAGACCCAGTACTTC.

A word on this clonotype: A much larger clonotype is one base distant, so this may be a read error. The chain uses TRBV28 and TRBJ1-1; D may be TRBD1 (5 bases). Germline-derived CDR1 and CDR2 are MDHEN and SYDVKM. CDR3 size: 14 residues. The V and J ends lost 6 bases and 13 bases respectively, with 24 bases between them. CDR3 loop: CASRPPGGTHEGFF. The CDR3 nucleotides are TGTGCCAGCAGACCCCCCGGGGGAACCCACGAGGGTTTCTTT.

This clonotype was detected only once. The V and J genes are TRBV4-2 and TRBJ2-1, with 7 bases aligning to TRBD2. Germline V gene data show CDR1 as LGHNA and CDR2 as YNFKEQ. This CDR3 spans 16 amino acids. The junction had 6 bases not matched to a gene; V was cut back by 0 bases and J by 4 bases. The CDR3 DNA sequence: TGTGCCAGCAGCCAAGAGCAGCGGGGATTTTACAATGAGCAGTTCTTC. As protein: CASSQEQRGFYNEQFF.